The following is a TCR beta chain sequence with its context. Its target is unknown. This sample was taken from a study of shared clonotypes between healthy human individuals. As for the study in general: Ranging from 18 to 49 in age, donors were a couple of women and a few men.

The data were produced by immunoSEQ multiplex PCR, yet TCRdb's version contains in-frame clones alone and is incomplete. Seen here are some 2.3 million clones, 90% to 95% observed once, and the top ten hold about 0.41%. CDR3 length equals 12 residues. The trim removed 6 bases at V and 6 bases at J, leaving 4 bases unmatched. Germline lookup yields CDR1 MDHEN and CDR2 SYDVKM. Overall study results and limits: A small donor pool kept down the genetic and exposure-history diversity that was represented.

Sequencing input: naive CD4+ T cells from PBMCs. As to subset: CD45RA+ positively selected. This chain links TRBV28 with TRBJ2-7; 8 bases align to TRBD1. The TCR originated in a man between 18 and 35 years old in good health. Some clones in this sample may be carry-over from other donors' samples. The CDR3 DNA follows: TGTGCCAGCAGAGAGACAGGGGTCGAGCAGTACTTC. This sequence encodes CASRETGVEQYF.